The source of this T cell receptor (beta chain) is a study of T cell responses to AZD1222 COVID-19 vaccine. To note about this clone: Its antigen is currently unknown. The same CDR3 is also encoded by other DNA sequences in this sample.

The germline V gene encodes CDR1 SGHTA and CDR2 FQGNSA. The CDR3 length is 13 residues. Trimming cost V 1 base and J 2 bases, with 5 bases left between them. Study results and limitations: Repertoire sampling happened only post peak T cell response.

Only in-frame clones appear in the TCRdb table, and some are missing; sequencing was by immunoSEQ multiplex PCR. The data hold approximately 90,000 clones, with about 86% observed a single time. The clonotype was recovered from an adult in good health. The chain combines TRBV7-2 with TRBJ2-5; unclear D gene. Sample: peripheral blood, taken on day 0 of AZD1222 vaccination. The chain's CDR3 is CASSLVRQETQYF. The CDR3 bases are TGTGCCAGCAGCTTAGTGAGGCAAGAGACCCAGTACTTC.